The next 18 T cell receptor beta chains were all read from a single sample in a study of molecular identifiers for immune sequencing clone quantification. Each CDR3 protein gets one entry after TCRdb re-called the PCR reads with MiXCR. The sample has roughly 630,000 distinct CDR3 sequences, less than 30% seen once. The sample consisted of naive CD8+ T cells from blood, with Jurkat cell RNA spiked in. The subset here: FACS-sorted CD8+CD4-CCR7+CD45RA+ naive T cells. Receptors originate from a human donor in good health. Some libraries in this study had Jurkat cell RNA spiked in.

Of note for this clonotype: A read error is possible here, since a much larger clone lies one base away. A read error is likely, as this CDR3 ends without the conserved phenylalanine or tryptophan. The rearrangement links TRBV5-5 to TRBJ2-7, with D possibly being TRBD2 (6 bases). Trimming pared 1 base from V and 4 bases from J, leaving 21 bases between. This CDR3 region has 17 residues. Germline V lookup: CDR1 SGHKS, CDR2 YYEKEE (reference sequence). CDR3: CASSLRGGTASAYEQYL. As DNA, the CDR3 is TGTGCCAGCAGCTTGCGTGGGGGGACTGCTAGCGCTTACGAGCAGTACTTA.

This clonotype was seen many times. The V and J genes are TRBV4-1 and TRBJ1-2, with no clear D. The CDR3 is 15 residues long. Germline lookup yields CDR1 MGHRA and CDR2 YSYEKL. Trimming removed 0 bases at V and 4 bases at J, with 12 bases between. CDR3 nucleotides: TGCGCCAGCAGCCAAGATGGGAGCAGCTTCTATGGCTACACCTTC. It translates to CASSQDGSSFYGYTF.

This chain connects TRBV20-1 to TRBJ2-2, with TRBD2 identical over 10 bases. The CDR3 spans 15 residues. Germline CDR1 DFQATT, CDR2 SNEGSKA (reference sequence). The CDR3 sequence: CSSMASGSGTGELFF. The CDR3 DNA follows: TGCAGCTCAATGGCTAGCGGGAGCGGCACCGGGGAGCTGTTTTTT.

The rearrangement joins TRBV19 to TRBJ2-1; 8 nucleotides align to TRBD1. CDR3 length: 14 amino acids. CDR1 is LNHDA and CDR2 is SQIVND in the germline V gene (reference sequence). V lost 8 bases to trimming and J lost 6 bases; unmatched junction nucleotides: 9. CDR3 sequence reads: CASHGTGAINEQFF. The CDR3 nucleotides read TGTGCCAGTCACGGGACAGGAGCAATCAATGAGCAGTTCTTC.

The CDR3 nucleotides read TGTGCCAGCAGTTACCTCAAACAGGGGAGCTACGAGCAGTACTTC. Translating it yields CASSYLKQGSYEQYF. The chain is built from TRBV6-2 or TRBV6-3 and TRBJ2-7, with TRBD1 matching 7 bases. V shed 2 bases, J shed 3 bases, and the junction held 7 bases outside the gene matches. Germline CDR1 reads MNHEY; CDR2 reads SVGEGT. This CDR3 spans 15 amino acids.

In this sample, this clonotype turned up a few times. In DNA, the CDR3 is TGTGCCAGCAGCTTAGCGACAGCGCCGATGAACACTGAAGCTTTCTTT. It encodes CASSLATAPMNTEAFF. The chain carries TRBV7-9 and TRBJ1-1; a weak D match, TRBD1 (5 bases). The CDR3 is 16 amino acids. V was pared by 0 bases and J by 0 bases, with 11 bases between. From germline, CDR1 is SEHNR and CDR2 FQNEAQ (reference sequence).

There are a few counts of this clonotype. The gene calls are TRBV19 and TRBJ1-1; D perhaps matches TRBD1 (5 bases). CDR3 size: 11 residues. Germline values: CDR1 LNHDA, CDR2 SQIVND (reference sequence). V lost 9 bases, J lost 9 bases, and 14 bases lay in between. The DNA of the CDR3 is TGTGCCAGCAAAACGGGGGAAAAAGCTTTCTTT. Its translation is CASKTGEKAFF.

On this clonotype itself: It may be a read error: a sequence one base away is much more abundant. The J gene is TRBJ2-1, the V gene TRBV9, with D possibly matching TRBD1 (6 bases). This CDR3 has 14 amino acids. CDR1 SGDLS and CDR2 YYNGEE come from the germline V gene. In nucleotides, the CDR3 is TGTGCCAGCAGCGTTGGACAGCTATACAATGAGCAGATCTTC. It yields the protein CASSVGQLYNEQIF. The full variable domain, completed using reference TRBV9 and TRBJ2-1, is DSGVTQTPKHLITATGQRVTLRCSPRSGDLSVYWYQQSLDQGLQFLIQYYNGEERAKGNILERFSAQQFPDLHSELNLSSLELGDSALYFCASSVGQLYNEQIFGPGTRLTVL.

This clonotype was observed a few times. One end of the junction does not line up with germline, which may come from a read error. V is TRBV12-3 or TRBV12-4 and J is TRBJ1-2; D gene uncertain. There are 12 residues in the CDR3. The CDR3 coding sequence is TGTGCCAGCAGCATGGCTAACAATGGCTACACCTTC. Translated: CASSMANNGYTF.

The CDR3 spells CASSQDLAGRWAKNIQYF. The CDR3 DNA is TGTGCCAGCAGCCAAGATCTAGCGGGCAGGTGGGCCAAAAACATTCAGTACTTC. The chain has TRBV3-1 and TRBJ2-4, with TRBD2 matching over 8 bases. Germline V gene data show CDR1 as LGHDT and CDR2 as YNNKEL (reference sequence). Losses at the gene ends were 0 bases for V and 1 base for J; bases not matched to a gene: 8. This CDR3 has 18 residues. The variable domain in full, completed from reference TRBV3-1 and TRBJ2-4, reads DTAVSQTPKYLVTQMGNDKSIKCEQNLGHDTMYWYKQDSKKFLKIMFSYNNKELIINETVPNRFSPKSPDKAHLNLHINSLELGDSAVYFCASSQDLAGRWAKNIQYFGAGTRLSVL.

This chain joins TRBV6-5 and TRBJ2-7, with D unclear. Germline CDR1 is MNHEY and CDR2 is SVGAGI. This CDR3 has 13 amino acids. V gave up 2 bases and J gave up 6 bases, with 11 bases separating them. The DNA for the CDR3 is TGTGCCAGCAGTTACGGTCAAGGGATCGAGCAGTACTTC. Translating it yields CASSYGQGIEQYF.

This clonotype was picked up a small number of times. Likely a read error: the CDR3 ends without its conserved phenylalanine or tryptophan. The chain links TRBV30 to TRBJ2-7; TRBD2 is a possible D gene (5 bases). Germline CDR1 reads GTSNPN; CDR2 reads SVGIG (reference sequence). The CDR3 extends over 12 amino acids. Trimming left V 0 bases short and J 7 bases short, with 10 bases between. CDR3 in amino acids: CAWSVQSGEQYL. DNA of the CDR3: TGTGCCTGGAGTGTACAATCGGGGGAGCAGTACCTC.

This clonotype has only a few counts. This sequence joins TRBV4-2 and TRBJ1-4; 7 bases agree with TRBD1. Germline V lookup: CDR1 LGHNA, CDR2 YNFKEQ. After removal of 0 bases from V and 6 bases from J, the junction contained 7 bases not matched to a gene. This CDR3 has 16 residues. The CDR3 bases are TGTGCCAGCAGCCAAGATCCCCCCGGACAGGATGAAAAACTGTTTTTT. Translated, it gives CASSQDPPGQDEKLFF.

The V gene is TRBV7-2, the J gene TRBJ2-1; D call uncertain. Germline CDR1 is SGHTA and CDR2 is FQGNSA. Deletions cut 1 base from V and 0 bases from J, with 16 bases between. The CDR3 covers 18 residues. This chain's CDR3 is CASSLEDASPSSYNEQFF. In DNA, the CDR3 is TGTGCCAGCAGCTTAGAGGACGCAAGCCCCAGCTCCTACAATGAGCAGTTCTTC.

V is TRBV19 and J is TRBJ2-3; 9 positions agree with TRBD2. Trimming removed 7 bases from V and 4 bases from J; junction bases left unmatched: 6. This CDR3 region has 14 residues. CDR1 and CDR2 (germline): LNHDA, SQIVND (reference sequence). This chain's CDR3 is CASKIGGGADTQYF. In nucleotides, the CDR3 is TGTGCCAGTAAAATCGGCGGGGGGGCAGATACGCAGTATTTT. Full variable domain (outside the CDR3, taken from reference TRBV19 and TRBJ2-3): DGGITQSPKYLFRKEGQNVTLSCEQNLNHDAMYWYRQDPGQGLRLIYYSQIVNDFQKGDIAEGYSVSREKKESFPLTVTSAQKNPTAFYLCASKIGGGADTQYFGPGTRLTVL.

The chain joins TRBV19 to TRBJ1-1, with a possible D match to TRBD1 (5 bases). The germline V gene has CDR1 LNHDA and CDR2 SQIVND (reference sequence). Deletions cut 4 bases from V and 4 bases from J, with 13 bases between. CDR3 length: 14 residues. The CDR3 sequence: CASSKGRGTTEAFF. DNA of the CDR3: TGTGCCAGTAGTAAGGGGCGAGGCACCACTGAAGCTTTCTTT.

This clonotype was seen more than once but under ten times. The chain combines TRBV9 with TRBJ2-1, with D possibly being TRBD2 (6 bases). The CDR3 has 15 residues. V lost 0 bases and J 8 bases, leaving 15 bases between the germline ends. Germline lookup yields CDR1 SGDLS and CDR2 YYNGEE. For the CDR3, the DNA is TGTGCCAGCAGCGTAGGAGGGACTGCAGATGATGAGCAGTTCTTC. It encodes CASSVGGTADDEQFF.

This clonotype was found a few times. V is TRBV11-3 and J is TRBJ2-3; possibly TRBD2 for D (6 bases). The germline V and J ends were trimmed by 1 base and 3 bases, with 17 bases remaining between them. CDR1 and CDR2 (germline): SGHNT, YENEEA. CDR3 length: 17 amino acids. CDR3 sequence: CASSLGVRAGGTDTQYF. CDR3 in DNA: TGTGCCAGCAGCTTAGGAGTAAGAGCCGGAGGGACAGATACGCAGTATTTT. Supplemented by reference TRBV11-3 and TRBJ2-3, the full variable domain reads EAGVVQSPRYKIIEKKQPVAFWCNPISGHNTLYWYLQNLGQGPELLIRYENEEAVDDSQLPKDRFSAERLKGVDSTLKIQPAELGDSAVYLCASSLGVRAGGTDTQYFGPGTRLTVL.